This TCR beta chain was identified in a study of blood T cell repertoires in COVID-19. Study overall: COVID-19 samples collected from the United States, Italy and Spain covered acute and convalescent phases. The analysed material was cDNA or gDNA that came from T cells, B-cell-depleted T cells, or PBMCs.

V lost 6 bases to trimming and J lost 7 bases, with 12 bases between them. Germline-derived CDR1 and CDR2 are LNHDA and SQIVND (reference sequence). The CDR3 is made up of 13 amino acids. Original data processing: Scientists estimated how many nucleated cells there were by amplifying reference gene primers. TCRdb's copy holds only in-frame clones and misses some; the assay was immunoSEQ multiplex PCR. V and J calls and clone size are those listed in that table; D and trimming were worked out from the DNA. The sample has 280,000 or so clones; about 87% are singletons. The chain couples TRBV19 to TRBJ1-4; D not certain. Specimen: peripheral blood. The receptor was derived from a woman aged 25 to 39 who had recovered from COVID-19. The CDR3 region has the DNA TGTGCCAGTAGCTTTAAAGTGAGTGAAAAACTGTTTTTT. This codes for CASSFKVSEKLFF.